Listed here are 20 T cell receptor beta chains from one sample, sequenced in a study of PD-L1 blockade in urothelial cancer. Generated by immunoSEQ multiplex PCR, the TCRdb table keeps only in-frame clones and is missing some. The table records 50,000 or so clones, more than 70% of them present only once. Documented time point: pretreatment peripheral blood. The material sequenced was PBMCs, taken around atezolizumab (anti-PD-L1) treatment. The origin of the receptors is a man aged 60 to 69 with urothelial cancer.

The rearrangement joins TRBV2 to TRBJ2-7; possible D gene TRBD1, 5 bases. The length of the CDR3 is 15 residues. Per the germline V gene, CDR1 is SNHLY and CDR2 is FYNNEI. The ends were cut back, 3 bases at V and 2 bases at J, with 14 bases in the middle. The DNA for the CDR3 is TGTGCCAGCAGTGACATCGCAGGGCTCCCCTACGAGCAGTACTTC. It codes for CASSDIAGLPYEQYF.

This chain connects TRBV19 to TRBJ2-7; 9 bases are shared with TRBD1. The length of the CDR3 is 15 residues. Unmatched junction bases numbered 4, after V lost 4 bases and J lost 0 bases. Germline loops: CDR1 LNHDA, CDR2 SQIVND (reference sequence). DNA of the CDR3: TGTGCCAGTAGTAAGGACAGGGGTAGCTCCTACGAGCAGTACTTC. This encodes CASSKDRGSSYEQYF.

The chain combines TRBV30 with TRBJ1-2; D may be TRBD1 (6 bases). Trimming left V 4 bases short and J 0 bases short, with 18 bases between. Germline CDR1 GTSNPN, CDR2 SVGIG (reference sequence). This CDR3 has 16 amino acids. CDR3 amino acids: CAWTVMTGQANYGYTF. The CDR3 DNA sequence: TGTGCCTGGACCGTAATGACAGGACAAGCTAACTATGGCTACACCTTC.

This clone showed up just a few times. CDR3 nucleotides: TGTGCCAGCAGTGATCGGGGTCAGCCCCAGCATTTT. Encoded protein: CASSDRGQPQHF. V gene TRBV6-5 combines with J gene TRBJ1-5; the D is unclear. The germline CDR1 and CDR2 sequences are MNHEY and SVGAGI. The V and J ends lost 5 bases and 6 bases respectively, with 8 bases between them. The CDR3 is 12 residues long.

A single count supports this clone. The genes are TRBV19 and TRBJ2-7, with 8 bases aligning to TRBD1. V gave up 5 bases and J gave up 0 bases; unmatched junction bases: 15. The germline V gene encodes CDR1 LNHDA and CDR2 SQIVND (reference sequence). The CDR3 extends over 18 amino acids. The CDR3 DNA sequence: TGTGCCAGTAGTCCCCCCTTGCGACAGGGGTTCAGCTCCTACGAGCAGTACTTC. Its protein product is CASSPPLRQGFSSYEQYF.

The J gene is TRBJ2-1, the V gene TRBV6-6, with TRBD1 identical over 8 bases. Germline CDR1 MNHNY, CDR2 SVGAGI (reference sequence). The CDR3 contains 11 residues. Unmatched junction bases numbered 7, after V lost 7 bases and J lost 14 bases. The DNA of the CDR3 is TGTGCCAGCAAAAGACAGGGGTCAGAGTTCTTC. It yields the protein CASKRQGSEFF.

The chain links TRBV27 to TRBJ2-1, with 9 bases lining up with TRBD2. Germline CDR1 MNHEY, CDR2 SMNVEV (reference sequence). Trimming at V came to 7 bases and at J to 1 base, leaving 17 bases not matched to a gene. The CDR3 is 19 residues long. The DNA for the CDR3 is TGTGCCAGCATCCCGCGGGGGGGGCGGGCGGTGGGTTCCTACAATGAGCAGTTCTTC. It codes for CASIPRGGRAVGSYNEQFF.

The gene calls are TRBV29-1 and TRBJ1-3, with 9 bases matching TRBD1. Trimming at V came to 5 bases and at J to 3 bases, leaving 5 bases not matched to a gene. There are 14 residues in the CDR3. The germline gives CDR1 SQVTM, CDR2 ANQGSEA. For the CDR3, the DNA is TGCAGCGTTCGGAACAGGGGGCTTGGAAACACCATATATTTT. Protein product: CSVRNRGLGNTIYF.

The J gene is TRBJ2-2, the V gene TRBV4-2; TRBD1 matches at 9 bases. The CDR3 is 15 amino acids. Looked up from germline, CDR1 is LGHNA and CDR2 is YNFKEQ. Unmatched junction bases numbered 8, after V lost 6 bases and J lost 6 bases. The CDR3 sequence: CASSPRDREAGELFF. CDR3 bases: TGTGCCAGCAGTCCCCGGGACAGGGAAGCCGGGGAGCTGTTTTTT.

This clone was recorded only once. The rearrangement joins TRBV2 to TRBJ2-7; 7 bases line up with TRBD1. V lost 7 bases to trimming and J lost 5 bases; unmatched junction nucleotides: 8. The germline CDR1 and CDR2 sequences are SNHLY and FYNNEI. This CDR3 comprises 13 residues. CDR3 DNA: TGTGCCAGCAAGACCGGGACAGCAAACGAGCAGTACTTC. Its translation: CASKTGTANEQYF. Full variable domain (remainder filled in from reference TRBV2 and TRBJ2-7): EPEVTQTPSHQVTQMGQEVILRCVPISNHLYFYWYRQILGQKVEFLVSFYNNEISEKSEIFDDQFSVERPDGSNFTLKIRSTKLEDSAMYFCASKTGTANEQYFGPGTRLTVT.

The V call is TRBV14, the J call TRBJ1-6, with 8 nucleotides matching TRBD1. Germline trimming cut 1 base from V and 0 bases from J; bases unmatched to any gene: 5. The germline V gene encodes CDR1 SGHDN and CDR2 FVKESK. This CDR3 is 18 amino acids long. CDR3 bases: TGTGCCAGCAGCCAAGTGAGACAGGGGAGCTCCTATAATTCACCCCTCCACTTT. It yields the protein CASSQVRQGSSYNSPLHF.

CDR3 sequence (DNA): TGCGCCAGCAGTGGGACAGATTATGGCTACACCTTC. Protein: CASSGTDYGYTF. The V call is TRBV5-1, the J call TRBJ1-2, with 7 nucleotides matching TRBD1. The trim removed 5 bases at V and 5 bases at J, leaving 3 bases unmatched. CDR3 size: 12 residues. In germline, CDR1 is SGHRS, CDR2 YFSETQ.

Points on this clone: The likely explanation is a read error, given a far larger clone one base away. The chain combines TRBV5-1 with TRBJ2-7; TRBD1 agrees at 7 bases. J was trimmed by 6 bases and V by 4 bases; bases with no gene match: 7. CDR1 and CDR2 from the germline V gene are SGHRS and YFSETQ. This CDR3 comprises 13 residues. DNA for the CDR3: TGCGCCAGCAGCCAACGGACAGGTCGCGAGCAGTACTTC. The encoded protein is CASSQRTGREQYF.

The CDR3 protein is CASSELRSGNYGYTF. In nucleotides, the CDR3 is TGTGCCAGCAGTGAACTACGAAGTGGTAACTATGGCTACACCTTC. The rearrangement uses TRBV6-1 and TRBJ1-2; D remains unclear. The CDR3 covers 15 residues. V was pared by 2 bases and J by 1 base, with 11 bases between. From germline, CDR1 is MNHNS and CDR2 SASEGT.

The chain has TRBV6-5 and TRBJ1-2; no firm D call. This CDR3 comprises 15 residues. V was pared by 6 bases and J by 7 bases, with 21 bases between. Germline values: CDR1 MNHEY, CDR2 SVGAGI. CDR3 sequence: CASSETKTFPGGYTF. CDR3 coding DNA: TGTGCCAGCAGCGAAACGAAGACTTTCCCGGGTGGCTACACCTTC.

The rearrangement joins TRBV11-3 to TRBJ2-2; 8 bases match TRBD2. The CDR3 is 15 amino acids. V lost 4 bases, J lost 8 bases, and 9 bases stayed unmatched. Per the germline V gene, CDR1 is SGHNT and CDR2 is YENEEA. The CDR3 sequence is CASSSRTAGGGELFF. The CDR3 coding sequence is TGTGCCAGCAGCTCCCGAACCGCGGGGGGAGGGGAGCTGTTTTTT. Filled out from reference TRBV11-3 and TRBJ2-2, the complete variable domain reads EAGVVQSPRYKIIEKKQPVAFWCNPISGHNTLYWYLQNLGQGPELLIRYENEEAVDDSQLPKDRFSAERLKGVDSTLKIQPAELGDSAVYLCASSSRTAGGGELFFGEGSRLTVL.

The J gene is TRBJ1-4, the V gene TRBV15; no clear D. The CDR3 is 13 amino acids. V was cut by 0 bases and J by 4 bases, with 3 bases left in between. Germline V gene sequence: CDR1 LNHNV, CDR2 YYDKDF (reference sequence). The CDR3 coding sequence is TGTGCCACCAGCAGAGACTATAATGAAAAACTGTTTTTT. Its protein product is CATSRDYNEKLFF.

This clone was counted once. The V and J genes are TRBV5-1 and TRBJ1-1, with D possibly TRBD1 on 6 matching bases. V was pared by 0 bases and J by 4 bases, with 13 bases between. Germline V gene lookup returns CDR1 SGHRS and CDR2 YFSETQ. CDR3 length: 15 residues. This CDR3 reads CASSLATGGGTEAFF. The CDR3 DNA reads as TGCGCCAGCAGCTTGGCCACGGGAGGGGGCACTGAAGCTTTCTTT.

V and J are TRBV27 and TRBJ1-5; 7 nucleotides agree with TRBD1. CDR3 length equals 17 residues. Trimming at V came to 4 bases and at J to 0 bases, leaving 9 bases not matched to a gene. Germline V lookup: CDR1 MNHEY, CDR2 SMNVEV (reference sequence). The CDR3 protein is CASSYSGTAGSNQPQHF. For the CDR3, the DNA is TGTGCCAGCAGTTATAGCGGGACAGCCGGTAGCAATCAGCCCCAGCATTTT.

The gene calls are TRBV7-9 and TRBJ2-1, with D possibly TRBD1 on 5 matching bases. Trimming stripped 4 bases from V and 0 bases from J, with 10 bases between. The CDR3 has 15 residues. CDR1 is SEHNR and CDR2 is FQNEAQ in the germline V gene (reference sequence). The CDR3 DNA sequence: TGTGCCAGCAGCTCACCAGGGTCCTCCTACAATGAGCAGTTCTTC. Translating gives CASSSPGSSYNEQFF. Supplemented by reference TRBV7-9 and TRBJ2-1, the full variable domain reads DTGVSQNPRHKITKRGQNVTFRCDPISEHNRLYWYRQTLGQGPEFLTYFQNEAQLEKSRLLSDRFSAERPKGSFSTLEIQRTEQGDSAMYLCASSSPGSSYNEQFFGPGTRLTVL.